The clone carrying this TCR beta chain was detected many times. Its antigen is undetermined. The CDR3 runs to 15 residues. CDR1 and CDR2 (germline): DFQATT, SNEGSKA (reference sequence). V lost 5 bases and J lost 4; bases outside the gene matches: 10. In TCRdb, the 5' RACE reads were re-called with MiXCR into one record per CDR3 protein. The sample has roughly 630,000 distinct CDR3 sequences, just over 7% seen once. This sample is part of a study of identical twins. Study-wide findings and caveats: Alpha sequences out of frame and shared by twins had excess low generation probability. Models underestimated out-of-frame TCR alpha sharing in monozygotic twins.

Separately, the same data were catalogued under a study of yellow fever vaccine responses in identical twins.

This chain joins TRBV20-1 and TRBJ2-2; TRBD1 matches at 7 bases. The source material was PBMCs. This clonotype was obtained from a woman in her late teens or twenties in good health. The CDR3 loop is CSARRTGGRTGELFF. CDR3 DNA sequence: TGCAGTGCTCGCCGGACAGGAGGCCGCACCGGGGAGCTGTTTTTT.